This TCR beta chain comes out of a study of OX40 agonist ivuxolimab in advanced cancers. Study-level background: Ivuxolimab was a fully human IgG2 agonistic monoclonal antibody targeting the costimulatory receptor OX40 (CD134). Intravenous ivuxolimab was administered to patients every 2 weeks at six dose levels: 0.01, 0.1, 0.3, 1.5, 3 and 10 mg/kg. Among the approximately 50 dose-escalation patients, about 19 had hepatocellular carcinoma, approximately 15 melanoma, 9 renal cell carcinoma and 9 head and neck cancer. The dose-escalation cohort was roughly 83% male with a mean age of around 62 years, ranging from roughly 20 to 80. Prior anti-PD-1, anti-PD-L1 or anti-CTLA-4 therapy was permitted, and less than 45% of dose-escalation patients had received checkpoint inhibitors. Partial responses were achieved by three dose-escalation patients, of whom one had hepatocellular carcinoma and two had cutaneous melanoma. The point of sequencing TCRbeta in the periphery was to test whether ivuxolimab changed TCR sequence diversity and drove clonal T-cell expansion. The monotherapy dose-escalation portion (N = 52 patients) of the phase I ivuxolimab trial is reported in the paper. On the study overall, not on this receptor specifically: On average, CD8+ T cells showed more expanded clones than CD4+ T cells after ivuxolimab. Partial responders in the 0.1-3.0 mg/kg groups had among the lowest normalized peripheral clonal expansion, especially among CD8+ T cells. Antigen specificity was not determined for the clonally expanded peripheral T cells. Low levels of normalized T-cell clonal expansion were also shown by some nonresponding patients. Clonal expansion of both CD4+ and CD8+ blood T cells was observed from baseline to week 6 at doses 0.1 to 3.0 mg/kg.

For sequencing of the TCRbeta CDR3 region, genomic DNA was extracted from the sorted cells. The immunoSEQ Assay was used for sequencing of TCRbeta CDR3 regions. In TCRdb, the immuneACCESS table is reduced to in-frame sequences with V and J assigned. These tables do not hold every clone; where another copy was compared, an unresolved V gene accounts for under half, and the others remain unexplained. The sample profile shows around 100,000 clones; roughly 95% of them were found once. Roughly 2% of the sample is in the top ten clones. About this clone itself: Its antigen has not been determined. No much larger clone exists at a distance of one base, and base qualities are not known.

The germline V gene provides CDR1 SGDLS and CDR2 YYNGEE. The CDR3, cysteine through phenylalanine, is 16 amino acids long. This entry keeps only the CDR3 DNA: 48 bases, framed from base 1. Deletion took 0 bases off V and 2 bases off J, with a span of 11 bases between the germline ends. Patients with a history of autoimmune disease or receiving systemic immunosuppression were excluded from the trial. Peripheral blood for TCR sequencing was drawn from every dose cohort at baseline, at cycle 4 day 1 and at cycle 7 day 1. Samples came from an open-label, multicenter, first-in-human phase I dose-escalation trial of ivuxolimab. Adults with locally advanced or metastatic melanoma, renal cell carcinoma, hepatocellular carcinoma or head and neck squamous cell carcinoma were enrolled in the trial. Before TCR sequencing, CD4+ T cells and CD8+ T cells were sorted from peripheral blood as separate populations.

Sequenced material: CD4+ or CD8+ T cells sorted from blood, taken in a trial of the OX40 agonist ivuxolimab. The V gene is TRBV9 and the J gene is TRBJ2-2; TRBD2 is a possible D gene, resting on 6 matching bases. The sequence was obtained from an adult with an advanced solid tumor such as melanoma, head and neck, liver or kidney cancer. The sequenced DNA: TGTGCCAGCAGCGTAGAAAAGGGACTTAACACCGGGGAGCTGTTTTTT. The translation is CASSVEKGLNTGELFF.